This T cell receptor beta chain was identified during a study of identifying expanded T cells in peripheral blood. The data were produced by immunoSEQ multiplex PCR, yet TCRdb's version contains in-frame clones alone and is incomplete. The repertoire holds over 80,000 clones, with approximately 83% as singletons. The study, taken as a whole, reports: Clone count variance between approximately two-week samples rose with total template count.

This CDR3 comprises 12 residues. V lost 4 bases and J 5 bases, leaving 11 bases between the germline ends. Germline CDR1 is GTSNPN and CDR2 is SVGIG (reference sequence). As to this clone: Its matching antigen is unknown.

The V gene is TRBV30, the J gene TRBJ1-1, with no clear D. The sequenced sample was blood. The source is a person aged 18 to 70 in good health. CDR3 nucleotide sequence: TGTGCCTGGAAAGAGGCGTGGACTGAAGCTTTCTTT. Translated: CAWKEAWTEAFF.